These 27 T cell receptor beta chains share one sample of origin, sequenced in a study of T-cell reconstitution after alpha-beta-depleted transplantation in children. Construction of the TCRbeta library involved unique molecular identifiers. Each CDR3 protein is one row after TCRdb ran MiXCR on the PCR reads. Of 380,000 or so distinct CDR3 sequences in the sample, about 14% are singletons; the top ten hold about 4.5%. The sequenced sample was PBMCs, obtained from the stem cell graft. Receptors originate from a human donor who donated a stem cell graft to a child with Fanconi anemia.

This clonotype was seen only a few times. The chain recombines TRBV9 with TRBJ2-5; D not certain. The length of the CDR3 is 12 residues. Germline values: CDR1 SGDLS, CDR2 YYNGEE. Between the trimmed V and J ends, which lost 4 bases and 7 bases, there was a span of 11 bases. The CDR3 region is CASSLPEGTQYF. CDR3 DNA sequence: TGTGCCAGCAGCCTCCCCGAAGGGACCCAGTACTTC.

The genes are TRBV4-1 and TRBJ2-2; perhaps TRBD2 as D (6 bases). Trimming took 3 bases from V and 6 from J, leaving 17 bases between them. The CDR3 runs 16 residues. From germline, CDR1 is MGHRA and CDR2 YSYEKL. In nucleotides, the CDR3 is TGCGCCAGCAGCCAGGTCGGCGGGGCTCTCTCCGGGGAGCTGTTTTTT. Translating it yields CASSQVGGALSGELFF.

This clonotype has more than one count but fewer than ten. The chain carries TRBV10-2 and TRBJ1-5, with a possible D match to TRBD1 (6 bases). Between the trimmed V and J ends, which lost 2 bases and 9 bases, there was a span of 11 bases. CDR3 length equals 13 residues. The V gene's germline CDR1 is WSHSY and CDR2 SAAADI. CDR3 region: CASSEVGGAPQHF. CDR3 bases: TGCGCCAGCAGTGAGGTTGGGGGCGCGCCCCAGCATTTT.

This clonotype was recorded at least ten times. This sequence joins TRBV12-3 or TRBV12-4 and TRBJ2-2, with a tentative D call TRBD2 (6 bases). Trimming pared 6 bases from V and 4 bases from J, leaving 18 bases between. The CDR3 extends over 16 amino acids. CDR3 nucleotides: TGTGCCAGCAGCCAAGGAGGGCCGGCGGTCACCGGGGAGCTGTTTTTT. Amino acid sequence: CASSQGGPAVTGELFF.

This clonotype was counted a few times. The chain couples TRBV20-1 to TRBJ2-7, with 9 bases fitting TRBD2. Germline V gene data show CDR1 as DFQATT and CDR2 as SNEGSKA (reference sequence). Trimming cost V 0 bases and J 2 bases; bases outside gene matches: 2. CDR3 size: 14 residues. The CDR3 region is CSARDWTSAYEQYF. The DNA for the CDR3 is TGCAGTGCTAGAGATTGGACTAGCGCCTACGAGCAGTACTTC.

The V and J genes are TRBV4-3 and TRBJ2-3; D might be TRBD2 (5 bases). Trimming took 3 bases from V and 4 from J, leaving 17 bases between them. CDR3 length equals 16 residues. The V gene's germline CDR1 is LGHNA and CDR2 YSLEER. CDR3 nucleotides: TGCGCCAGCAGCCACGAGGCGGGCCGTAACCCAGATACGCAGTATTTT. Amino acid sequence: CASSHEAGRNPDTQYF.

The chain couples TRBV30 to TRBJ2-2; D gene unclear. The CDR3 covers 11 residues. Trimming removed 4 bases from V and 7 bases from J, with 7 bases in between. Looked up from germline, CDR1 is GTSNPN and CDR2 is SVGIG (reference sequence). The CDR3 loop reads CAWKKGGELFF. CDR3 DNA: TGTGCCTGGAAGAAGGGCGGGGAGCTGTTTTTT. Complete variable domain (other parts from reference TRBV30 and TRBJ2-2): SQTIHQWPATLVQPVGSPLSLECTVEGTSNPNLYWYRQAAGRGLQLLFYSVGIGQISSEVPQNLSASRPQDRQFILSSKKLLLSDSGFYLCAWKKGGELFFGEGSRLTVL.

The V and J genes are TRBV4-3 and TRBJ2-1; no reliable D call. Germline V gene data show CDR1 as LGHNA and CDR2 as YSLEER. The V and J ends lost 2 bases and 5 bases respectively, with 7 bases between them. CDR3 size: 13 residues. CDR3: CASSQIYNNEQFF. The CDR3 DNA reads TGCGCCAGCAGCCAAATCTACAACAATGAGCAGTTCTTC.

The table lists this clonotype with a few counts. V is TRBV7-8 and J is TRBJ2-1; TRBD1 aligns across 9 bases. V lost 2 bases to trimming and J lost 7 bases; unmatched junction nucleotides: 3. CDR1 and CDR2 from the germline V gene are SGHVS and FQNEAQ. This CDR3 has 14 residues. In DNA form, the CDR3 reads TGTGCCAGCAGCTTATACAGGGGGCGGAATGAGCAGTTCTTC. Amino acids: CASSLYRGRNEQFF.

The V gene is TRBV12-3 or TRBV12-4, the J gene TRBJ1-1, with a weak D call TRBD1 (6 bases). The V end lost 7 bases, the J end lost 3 bases, and 18 bases lay between the germline ends. The CDR3 is made up of 15 amino acids. The DNA of the CDR3 is TGTGCCAGCACACCCCTTGGGGACATGGACACTGAAGCTTTCTTT. Translating gives CASTPLGDMDTEAFF.

At least ten counts were recorded for this clonotype. The genes are TRBV15 and TRBJ2-1; D might be TRBD2 (7 bases). The germline V and J ends were trimmed by 2 bases and 0 bases, with 11 bases remaining between them. CDR1 is LNHNV and CDR2 is YYDKDF in the germline V gene (reference sequence). This CDR3 comprises 16 residues. CDR3: CATSRRGGRSYNEQFF. CDR3 in DNA: TGTGCCACCAGCAGACGCGGGGGCCGCTCCTACAATGAGCAGTTCTTC.

The chain is built from TRBV5-4 and TRBJ1-2, with D uncertain. Germline loops: CDR1 SGHNT, CDR2 YYREEE (reference sequence). CDR3 length equals 14 residues. V gave up 2 bases and J gave up 4 bases, with 12 bases separating them. The CDR3 here is CASSFHATGYGYTF. CDR3 in DNA: TGTGCCAGCAGCTTTCACGCCACGGGCTATGGCTACACCTTC. The variable domain in full, with the rest retrieved from reference TRBV5-4 and TRBJ1-2, is ETGVTQSPTHLIKTRGQQVTLRCSSQSGHNTVSWYQQALGQGPQFIFQYYREEENGRGNFPPRFSGLQFPNYSSELNVNALELDDSALYLCASSFHATGYGYTFGSGTRLTVV.

The V call is TRBV11-2, the J call TRBJ2-7, with D perhaps being TRBD1 or TRBD2 (5 bases each). The CDR3 is 16 residues long. Per the germline V gene, CDR1 is SGHAT and CDR2 is FQNNGV. Trimming removed 1 base at V and 6 bases at J, with 19 bases between. CDR3 in amino acids: CASSLARGLTTGEQYF. The CDR3 nucleotides are TGTGCCAGCAGCTTAGCCCGGGGCTTAACCACAGGCGAGCAGTACTTC.

The chain couples TRBV12-3 or TRBV12-4 to TRBJ1-1, with a tentative D call TRBD1 (6 bases). The CDR3 runs 16 residues. The germline V and J ends were trimmed by 7 bases and 0 bases, with 18 bases remaining between them. The CDR3: CASTSETGAMNTEAFF. CDR3 in DNA: TGTGCCAGCACCTCCGAGACAGGTGCAATGAACACTGAAGCTTTCTTT.

J is TRBJ2-5 and V is TRBV19; D may be TRBD1 (6 bases). Trimming took 5 bases from V and 3 from J, leaving 16 bases between them. The CDR3 is 15 amino acids. The germline CDR1 and CDR2 sequences are LNHDA and SQIVND (reference sequence). CDR3 coding DNA: TGTGCCAGTAGTGTTTTAGGGGGACGCGAAGAGACCCAGTACTTC. Translating gives CASSVLGGREETQYF.

Many counts were recorded for this clonotype. The rearrangement uses TRBV20-1 and TRBJ2-5; no firm D call. From germline, CDR1 is DFQATT and CDR2 SNEGSKA (reference sequence). The V gene lost 6 bases and the J gene lost 5 bases, with 10 bases spanning the gap. This CDR3 spans 11 amino acids. The CDR3 loop is CSARLIETQYF. Written as DNA, the CDR3 is TGCAGTGCCAGGCTTATCGAGACCCAGTACTTC.

This clonotype appeared many times. The V and J genes are TRBV5-1 and TRBJ2-1; TRBD1 is a possible D gene (6 bases). The CDR3 is made up of 13 amino acids. The V gene's germline CDR1 is SGHRS and CDR2 YFSETQ. Trimming took 2 bases from V and 8 from J, leaving 11 bases between them. The CDR3 region is CASSLQGWDEQFF. The CDR3 DNA reads TGCGCCAGCAGCTTACAGGGTTGGGATGAGCAGTTCTTC.

This chain joins TRBV7-3 and TRBJ2-3; the D gene is possibly TRBD2 (5 bases). Germline CDR1 SGHTA, CDR2 FQGTGA. With 5 bases removed from V and 2 bases from J, the gap between germline ends came to 17 bases. The CDR3 is 16 residues long. The CDR3 protein is CASSPLGLAHTDTQYF. The DNA of the CDR3 is TGTGCCAGCAGCCCACTAGGCTTGGCACACACAGATACGCAGTATTTT.

The chain joins TRBV4-2 to TRBJ2-6; D ambiguous. Trimming stripped 5 bases from V and 0 bases from J, with 11 bases between. The CDR3 spans 16 residues. Germline V gene sequence: CDR1 LGHNA, CDR2 YNFKEQ. For the CDR3, the DNA is TGTGCCAGCAGCGAGAAGGGCAGCTCTGGGGCCAACGTCCTGACTTTC. It codes for CASSEKGSSGANVLTF.

Here the CDR3 reads CASSETGQSNQPQHF. CDR3 sequence (DNA): TGTGCCAGCAGTGAAACGGGGCAGAGCAATCAGCCCCAGCATTTT. The chain links TRBV2 to TRBJ1-5, with TRBD1 as a possible D gene (5 bases). Trimming shortened V by 2 bases and J by 1 base, and 9 bases separated the two germline ends. Germline assignment: CDR1 SNHLY and CDR2 FYNNEI. The CDR3 runs to 15 residues. The complete variable domain, with remaining parts taken from reference TRBV2 and TRBJ1-5, reads EPEVTQTPSHQVTQMGQEVILRCVPISNHLYFYWYRQILGQKVEFLVSFYNNEISEKSEIFDDQFSVERPDGSNFTLKIRSTKLEDSAMYFCASSETGQSNQPQHFGDGTRLSIL.

The chain recombines TRBV4-3 with TRBJ1-2, with D possibly matching TRBD1 (6 bases). The length of the CDR3 is 16 residues. Per germline, CDR1 LGHNA and CDR2 YSLEER. V gave up 0 bases and J gave up 7 bases, with 18 bases separating them. CDR3 bases: TGCGCCAGCAGCCAAGAAGTCAGGGGAGGCCTGGGTGGCTACACCTTC. It yields the protein CASSQEVRGGLGGYTF.

In its sample, this clonotype was seen a few times. The junction departs from germline at one end; a sequencing error may be responsible. The chain employs TRBV29-1 and TRBJ2-1; tentatively, D is TRBD1 (6 bases). This CDR3 is built from 14 residues. The germline V gene encodes CDR1 SQVTM and CDR2 ANQGSEA. The CDR3 sequence is CSAERTAGVNEQFF. The CDR3 coding sequence is TGCAGCGCTGAACGTACCGCAGGGGTGAATGAGCAGTTCTTC.

This clonotype was detected only a few times. The chain is built from TRBV2 and TRBJ2-7; 7 bases are shared with TRBD1. Trimming removed 6 bases from V and 2 bases from J; junction bases left unmatched: 7. Germline V gene lookup returns CDR1 SNHLY and CDR2 FYNNEI. The CDR3 has 14 amino acids. CDR3 loop: CASRTDRAAYEQYF. The CDR3 DNA is TGTGCCAGCAGAACAGACAGGGCGGCCTACGAGCAGTACTTC.

Regarding this clonotype: It may be a read error: a sequence one base away is much more abundant. The chain employs TRBV5-1 and TRBJ1-1; D may be TRBD1 (5 bases). In germline, CDR1 is SGHRS, CDR2 YFSETQ. The CDR3 sequence is 14 residues long. The CDR3 coding sequence is TGCGCCAGCAGCTTGTACAGGCCGAACACTGAAGCTTTGTTT. As protein: CASSLYRPNTEALF. Based on the CDR3 plus reference TRBV5-1 and TRBJ1-1, the full variable domain is KAGVTQTPRYLIKTRGQQVTLSCSPISGHRSVSWYQQTPGQGLQFLFEYFSETQRNKGNFPGRFSGRQFSNSRSEMNVSTLELGDSALYLCASSLYRPNTEALFGQGTRLTVV.

J is TRBJ2-1 and V is TRBV11-2; D may correspond to TRBD1 or TRBD2 (5 bases each). Germline CDR1 SGHAT, CDR2 FQNNGV. V was shortened by 4 bases and J by 0 bases, with 22 bases between the two germline ends. The CDR3 totals 19 residues. CDR3 in amino acids: CASSYRGTTTKSSYNEQFF. CDR3 coding DNA: TGTGCCAGCAGCTACAGAGGGACGACGACGAAAAGCTCCTACAATGAGCAGTTCTTC.

In this sample, this clonotype turned up a few times. The rearrangement links TRBV7-2 to TRBJ2-5; no definite D call. Germline CDR1 SGHTA, CDR2 FQGNSA. V was clipped by 3 bases and J by 5 bases, with 7 bases between them. The CDR3 is 12 amino acids. The CDR3 is CASSFSIETQYF. The DNA of the CDR3 is TGTGCCAGCAGCTTTAGTATTGAGACCCAGTACTTC.

V gene TRBV20-1 combines with J gene TRBJ1-2; the D is unclear. With 3 bases removed from V and 7 bases from J, the gap between germline ends came to 12 bases. Germline V gene sequence: CDR1 DFQATT, CDR2 SNEGSKA (reference sequence). The CDR3 sequence is 12 residues long. The CDR3 reads CSASSRVPGYTF. In DNA form, the CDR3 reads TGCAGTGCTAGTTCAAGGGTTCCTGGCTACACCTTC.